One and the same sample provided the 32 T cell receptor beta chains below, sequenced in a study of blood T cell repertoires in COVID-19. Profiled with immunoSEQ multiplex PCR; TCRdb holds only in-frame clones, not every one. The table records 130,000 to 150,000 clones, 89% of them present only once. Input material: peripheral blood. These receptors all stem from a human donor in a cohort sampled during active COVID-19.

The V gene is TRBV18, the J gene TRBJ2-5; D might be TRBD1 (6 bases). This CDR3 spans 13 amino acids. Trimming left V 3 bases short and J 9 bases short, with 14 bases between. The V gene's germline CDR1 is KGHSH and CDR2 LQKENI. The CDR3 DNA is TGTGCCAGCTCACCTGGACGGGCAGGGGCCCAGTACTTC. Amino acids: CASSPGRAGAQYF. The full variable domain, with the rest looked up from reference TRBV18 and TRBJ2-5, is NAGVMQNPRHLVRRRGQEARLRCSPMKGHSHVYWYRQLPEEGLKFMVYLQKENIIDESGMPKERFSAEFPKEGPSILRIQQVVRGDSAAYFCASSPGRAGAQYFGPGTRLLVL.

The J gene is TRBJ2-7, the V gene TRBV4-1; 8 nucleotides line up with TRBD1. Losses at the gene ends were 0 bases for V and 2 bases for J; bases not matched to a gene: 9. The germline V gene encodes CDR1 MGHRA and CDR2 YSYEKL. The CDR3 is 17 residues long. CDR3 in amino acids: CASSQDLFPDRAYEQYF. The DNA for the CDR3 is TGCGCCAGCAGCCAAGATTTGTTCCCGGACAGGGCCTACGAGCAGTACTTC.

The chain uses TRBV4-3 and TRBJ2-1; D remains unclear. Trimming stripped 1 base from V and 5 bases from J, with 18 bases between. The CDR3 spans 17 residues. The germline CDR1 and CDR2 sequences are LGHNA and YSLEER. The DNA of the CDR3 is TGCGCCAGCAGCCAAGGAGAAACTAACAAGTGGAACAATGAGCAGTTCTTC. It codes for CASSQGETNKWNNEQFF.

This chain links TRBV2 with TRBJ1-2, with D tentatively TRBD1 (6 bases). Germline V gives CDR1 SNHLY, CDR2 FYNNEI. The ends were cut back, 2 bases at V and 5 bases at J, with 12 bases in the middle. The CDR3 is 14 residues long. The CDR3 protein is CASSETGRGYGYTF. The DNA for the CDR3 is TGTGCCAGCAGTGAAACAGGGAGGGGATATGGCTACACCTTC.

This chain links TRBV6-5 with TRBJ1-2; D is perhaps TRBD1 (5 bases). The CDR3 has 13 amino acids. Germline lookup yields CDR1 MNHEY and CDR2 SVGAGI. Trimming shortened V by 7 bases and J by 7 bases, and 16 bases separated the two germline ends. In DNA, the CDR3 is TGTGCCAGCAATTTCCAGGGCGGGGGTGGCTACACCTTC. Translating gives CASNFQGGGGYTF.

DNA of the CDR3: TGCGCCAGCAGCCAAGTTCTACCAGGGGGCGAGCCGTACTATGGCTACACCTTC. Its protein is CASSQVLPGGEPYYGYTF. The gene calls are TRBV4-1 and TRBJ1-2; 8 bases align to TRBD1. V shed 1 base and J 3 bases; nucleotides not matched to a gene: 13. This CDR3 is built from 18 residues. Per the germline V gene, CDR1 is MGHRA and CDR2 is YSYEKL.

V gene TRBV20-1 combines with J gene TRBJ1-2; D unclear. V lost 0 bases to trimming and J lost 6 bases, with 5 bases between them. Germline V gene lookup returns CDR1 DFQATT and CDR2 SNEGSKA (reference sequence). The CDR3 extends over 11 amino acids. The CDR3 is CSARDQNGYTF. CDR3 nucleotides: TGCAGTGCTAGAGACCAGAATGGCTACACCTTC.

In its sample, this clone was seen once. V usage is TRBV21-1 and J usage is TRBJ1-4; the D call TRBD1 from the table was never checked on the DNA. TRBV21-1 represents a pseudogene. CDR3 size: 9 residues. CDR3 loop: CASSYRDSF. CDR3 coding DNA: TGTGCCAGCAGCTACCGGGACAGTTTT.

The chain links TRBV30 to TRBJ2-7, with a possible D match to TRBD2 (6 bases). The CDR3 has 13 residues. V lost 4 bases and J lost 0, with 10 bases in between. Germline CDR1 and CDR2: GTSNPN and SVGIG (reference sequence). CDR3 in DNA: TGTGCCTGGACCCGGGACTCCTCCTACGAGCAGTACTTC. It translates to CAWTRDSSYEQYF.

The chain combines TRBV7-8 with TRBJ1-5; a weak D match, TRBD1 (5 bases). This CDR3 has 15 amino acids. Trimming removed 3 bases from V and 5 bases from J, with 14 bases in between. The germline V gene encodes CDR1 SGHVS and CDR2 FQNEAQ. The CDR3 nucleotides are TGTGCCAGCAGCTTCGGGGGTTTTCGTGATCAGCCCCAGCATTTT. It encodes CASSFGGFRDQPQHF. The full variable domain, completed using reference TRBV7-8 and TRBJ1-5, is GAGVSQSPRYKVAKRGQDVALRCDPISGHVSLFWYQQALGQGPEFLTYFQNEAQLDKSGLPSDRFFAERPEGSVSTLKIQRTQQEDSAVYLCASSFGGFRDQPQHFGDGTRLSIL.

This clone came up once. This chain links TRBV19 with TRBJ1-2; perhaps TRBD1 as D (6 bases). V shed 6 bases and J shed 3 bases, with 14 bases lying between them. This CDR3 region has 14 residues. Per the germline V gene, CDR1 is LNHDA and CDR2 is SQIVND (reference sequence). The CDR3 DNA sequence: TGTGCCAGTAGGTTCCAGGGGTCGGACTATGGCTACACCTTC. It encodes CASRFQGSDYGYTF.

In DNA form, the CDR3 reads TGTGCCAGCAGATTACTTCGGGACAGGGGGCGCGGGACTGAAGCTTTCTTT. This translates into CASRLLRDRGRGTEAFF. The rearrangement links TRBV2 to TRBJ1-1, with 12 positions matching TRBD1. From germline, CDR1 is SNHLY and CDR2 FYNNEI. V shed 6 bases and J 5 bases; nucleotides not matched to a gene: 13. This CDR3 has 17 amino acids.

The chain carries TRBV6-5 and TRBJ2-7; D gene uncertain. The V gene's germline CDR1 is MNHEY and CDR2 SVGAGI. Between the trimmed V and J ends, which lost 6 bases and 2 bases, there was a span of 14 bases. This CDR3 is 14 amino acids long. Written as DNA, the CDR3 is TGTGCCAGCAGCCTTAGTCCGGTGCCCTACGAGCAGTACTTC. Its translation: CASSLSPVPYEQYF.

V is TRBV6-5 and J is TRBJ2-7; TRBD1 aligns across 8 bases. V gave up 6 bases and J gave up 0 bases; unmatched junction bases: 4. This CDR3 comprises 14 residues. Per the germline V gene, CDR1 is MNHEY and CDR2 is SVGAGI. The CDR3 protein is CASSLTGASYEQYF. The CDR3 DNA is TGTGCCAGCAGCCTGACAGGGGCCTCCTACGAGCAGTACTTC.

This clone was recorded only once. V is TRBV7-8 and J is TRBJ2-7, with TRBD1 matching over 10 bases. Germline CDR1 is SGHVS and CDR2 is FQNEAQ. The length of the CDR3 is 16 residues. Unmatched junction bases numbered 5, after V lost 1 base and J lost 2 bases. In DNA form, the CDR3 reads TGTGCCAGCAGCTTAGATCTGGGACAGGGGACCTACGAGCAGTACTTC. This codes for CASSLDLGQGTYEQYF.

The gene calls are TRBV29-1 and TRBJ2-1, with 8 bases matching TRBD1. V dropped 4 bases and J dropped 7; count of bases not matched to a gene: 9. CDR1 is SQVTM, CDR2 ANQGSEA, per germline. The CDR3 has 14 residues. In nucleotides, the CDR3 is TGCAGCGTTGTAATTGGACAGGGATGGAATGAGCAGTTCTTC. Protein product: CSVVIGQGWNEQFF.

The chain couples TRBV2 to TRBJ1-1; 8 bases map to TRBD1. This CDR3 has 14 amino acids. Germline CDR1 is SNHLY and CDR2 is FYNNEI. Trimming at V came to 5 bases and at J to 4 bases, leaving 6 bases not matched to a gene. For the CDR3, the DNA is TGTGCCAGCAGTCCGCAGGGGGCCCTCACTGAAGCTTTCTTT. This gives the protein CASSPQGALTEAFF.

This clone was recorded a few times. The chain is built from TRBV6-5 and TRBJ2-1; tentatively, D is TRBD1 (6 bases). Trimming took off 2 bases at V and 4 bases at J, with 9 bases between the two ends. CDR3 size: 14 residues. CDR1 and CDR2 from the germline V gene are MNHEY and SVGAGI. In DNA form, the CDR3 reads TGTGCCAGCAGTTACCGGGACACATACAATGAGCAGTTCTTC. This sequence encodes CASSYRDTYNEQFF.

The gene calls are TRBV4-1 and TRBJ1-1; TRBD1 agrees at 8 bases. This CDR3 contains 15 residues. V was clipped by 2 bases and J by 4 bases; unmatched bases: 6. The V gene's germline CDR1 is MGHRA and CDR2 YSYEKL. The CDR3 protein is CASSQTFTGGTEAFF. CDR3 DNA: TGCGCCAGCAGCCAAACCTTTACAGGGGGCACTGAAGCTTTCTTT.

This clone was counted once. This chain connects TRBV7-3 to TRBJ1-1; D is ambiguous. Germline V gene sequence: CDR1 SGHTA, CDR2 FQGTGA. The CDR3 is 11 amino acids. V lost 5 bases and J lost 10, with 11 bases in between. This CDR3 is CASSAGDVAFF. The CDR3 DNA sequence: TGTGCCAGCAGCGCCGGAGACGTAGCTTTCTTT.

The chain combines TRBV19 with TRBJ1-6; possibly TRBD1 for D (6 bases). The CDR3 sequence is 14 residues long. Germline CDR1 is LNHDA and CDR2 is SQIVND (reference sequence). V was clipped by 9 bases and J by 8 bases, with 17 bases between them. CDR3 protein: CASRVTPGDSPLHF. In DNA, the CDR3 is TGTGCCAGCCGTGTCACCCCAGGGGATTCACCCCTCCACTTT.

The rearrangement links TRBV4-3 to TRBJ2-5; D is possibly TRBD1 (6 bases). Between the trimmed V and J ends, which lost 4 bases and 5 bases, there was a span of 23 bases. The CDR3 totals 17 residues. CDR1 is LGHNA, CDR2 YSLEER, per germline. CDR3: CASSLSPMQGKGETQYF. DNA of the CDR3: TGCGCCAGCAGCCTTTCGCCTATGCAGGGGAAGGGGGAGACCCAGTACTTC.

V usage is TRBV6-2 or TRBV6-3 and J usage is TRBJ1-1; 7 bases are a match to TRBD1. Germline assignment: CDR1 MNHEY and CDR2 SVGEGT. Germline trimming cut 2 bases from V and 6 bases from J; bases unmatched to any gene: 6. The CDR3 contains 14 residues. CDR3 bases: TGTGCCAGCAGTTACAGATTGCAGGGGGCTGAAGCTTTCTTT. Its protein is CASSYRLQGAEAFF.

The V gene is TRBV4-2, the J gene TRBJ1-4; D perhaps matches TRBD1 (6 bases). The germline V and J ends were trimmed by 5 bases and 4 bases, with 14 bases remaining between them. Looked up from germline, CDR1 is LGHNA and CDR2 is YNFKEQ. This CDR3 comprises 15 residues. The CDR3 DNA reads TGTGCCAGCAGCGAACAGACAGGCCGTAATGAAAAACTGTTTTTT. This codes for CASSEQTGRNEKLFF.

The gene calls are TRBV15 and TRBJ1-2; D unclear. This CDR3 region has 13 residues. V was shortened by 0 bases and J by 7 bases, with 9 bases between the two germline ends. Germline V CDR1 and CDR2: LNHNV, YYDKDF (reference sequence). The CDR3 nucleotides read TGTGCCACCAGCAGAGAGGGCATTTTTGGCTACACCTTC. It is translated as CATSREGIFGYTF.

The genes are TRBV7-3 and TRBJ2-3, with 7 bases identical to TRBD2. The CDR3 is 17 amino acids. Germline V gene lookup returns CDR1 SGHTA and CDR2 FQGTGA. The trim removed 1 base at V and 9 bases at J, leaving 16 bases unmatched. CDR3 coding DNA: TGTGCCAGCAGCTTAAGGGGCCGCGGGAGCGGGAACCGGACGCAGTATTTT. Translation gives CASSLRGRGSGNRTQYF.

The J gene is TRBJ2-7, the V gene TRBV5-6; TRBD1 aligns across 9 bases. Germline V gene sequence: CDR1 SGHDT, CDR2 YYEEEE. This CDR3 region has 15 residues. V lost 5 bases and J lost 2; bases outside the gene matches: 8. CDR3 sequence: CASREGQGRPYEQYF. As DNA, the CDR3 is TGTGCCAGCAGAGAGGGACAGGGCCGACCCTACGAGCAGTACTTC.

V and J are TRBV6-6 and TRBJ2-5; TRBD1 aligns across 7 bases. CDR1 is MNHNY, CDR2 SVGAGI, per germline (reference sequence). Trimming took 5 bases from V and 5 from J; bases not matched to a gene: 5. The CDR3 has 13 residues. CDR3 residues: CASSDRVPETQYF. DNA for the CDR3: TGTGCCAGCAGTGACAGGGTGCCGGAGACCCAGTACTTC.

This chain joins TRBV7-3 and TRBJ1-4; D call uncertain. The CDR3 is made up of 13 amino acids. From germline, CDR1 is SGHTA and CDR2 FQGTGA. The V gene lost 5 bases and the J gene lost 8 bases, with 12 bases spanning the gap. The CDR3 sequence is CASSIGRGEKLFF. CDR3 DNA: TGTGCCAGCAGCATAGGAAGAGGCGAAAAACTGTTTTTT.

The chain combines TRBV4-1 with TRBJ1-3, with D hard to call. Germline lookup yields CDR1 MGHRA and CDR2 YSYEKL. Trimming left V 0 bases short and J 10 bases short, with 7 bases between. CDR3 length: 12 amino acids. CDR3 nucleotides: TGCGCCAGCAGCCAAGATGCGCGTACCATATATTTT. Its translation: CASSQDARTIYF.

The CDR3 is CASSRAATGGKTQYF. In DNA, the CDR3 is TGTGCCAGTAGTAGGGCCGCGACAGGGGGTAAGACCCAGTACTTC. The chain joins TRBV19 to TRBJ2-5; 9 bases are a match to TRBD1. The CDR3 is made up of 15 amino acids. CDR1 and CDR2 from the germline V gene are LNHDA and SQIVND (reference sequence). V lost 4 bases and J lost 6; bases outside the gene matches: 9.

The V call is TRBV27, the J call TRBJ1-6; D is unclear. Looked up from germline, CDR1 is MNHEY and CDR2 is SMNVEV (reference sequence). The CDR3 length is 15 residues. V lost 3 bases to trimming and J lost 2 bases, with 8 bases between them. As DNA, the CDR3 is TGTGCCAGCAGTTTGAGGGTAACCTATAATTCACCCCTCCACTTT. Residues: CASSLRVTYNSPLHF.